The clone carrying this TCR beta chain was detected once. Its specificity is unknown. Sequencing used immunoSEQ multiplex PCR; TCRdb keeps in-frame clones, though not all of them. The data contain tens of thousands of clones, 70% to 90% of them singletons. Blood draws occurred at baseline, cycle 4 day 1, and cycle 7 day 1. This sample was taken from a study of OX40 agonist ivuxolimab in advanced cancers. Turning to the study itself: Ivuxolimab doses were 0.01, 0.1, 0.3, 1.5, 3 or 10 mg/kg every 2 weeks.

Study conclusions and caveats: Patients who responded partially at 0.1-3.0 mg/kg showed clonal expansion ranking among the lowest.

Sequences were derived from CD4+ or CD8+ T cells sorted from blood, sampled in a trial of the OX40 agonist ivuxolimab. The receptor was isolated from an adult with an advanced solid tumor such as melanoma, head and neck, liver or kidney cancer.

CDR3 nucleotides: TGTGCCAGCTCATCCACAGGGTCCGATACGCAGTATTTT. Translated, it gives CASSSTGSDTQYF. J is TRBJ2-3 and V is TRBV18; D may be TRBD1 (6 bases). Trimming removed 5 bases from V and 6 bases from J, with 12 bases in between. The CDR3 totals 13 residues. Germline values: CDR1 KGHSH, CDR2 LQKENI. Full variable domain (rest looked up from reference TRBV18 and TRBJ2-3): NAGVMQNPRHLVRRRGQEARLRCSPMKGHSHVYWYRQLPEEGLKFMVYLQKENIIDESGMPKERFSAEFPKEGPSILRIQQVVRGDSAAYFCASSSTGSDTQYFGPGTRLTVL.